This T cell receptor (beta chain) was profiled in a study of CD4 and CD8 cells across lung adenocarcinoma regions. Samples came from patients with localized non-small cell lung adenocarcinoma. TCRdb re-derived calls from the PCR reads in MiXCR, one entry per CDR3 protein. The profile shows about 5,200 distinct CDR3 sequences, 40% to 60% of them singletons. This clonotype appeared a single time. CDR3 length equals 16 residues. Germline assignment: CDR1 MNHNS and CDR2 SASEGT. The V call is TRBV6-1, the J call TRBJ2-2; TRBD2 might be the D (6 bases). With the DNA end fitting TRBJ2-3 better, the J assignment may be wrong. The sample consisted of CD4+ T cells from the margin of a lung tumor. The TCR was taken from a male donor with lung adenocarcinoma. The CD4 and CD8 labels of this study may be unreliable. CDR3 sequence: CASSEEEGEGTDEQYF. CDR3 nucleotide sequence: TGTGCCAGCAGTGAGGAGGAGGGCGAGGGTACCGATGAGCAGTATTTT.